The present T cell receptor (beta chain) was sequenced within a study of cytomegalovirus exposure and HLA in healthy donors. A multiplex PCR was run with 60 Vbeta primers and 13 Jbeta primers. The protocol was immunoSEQ multiplex PCR, while the TCRdb copy is restricted to in-frame clones and leaves out a portion. The repertoire includes 150,000 to 200,000 clones, approximately 81% of them detected once, and 2.3% sits in the top ten. Study-wide results and caveats: HLA alleles were associated with 15,000 to 20,000 TCR beta sequences in a later analysis at 0.05 false discovery rate.

On this clone: Its target is not known.

The sequenced sample consisted of PBMCs. This receptor was identified in a woman aged 45-65 years in good health and CMV-seronegative.

The CDR3 here is CASSTRGGASPLHF. The CDR3 nucleotides read TGTGCCAGCAGCACCCGTGGAGGGGCATCACCCCTCCACTTT. The V and J genes are TRBV5-5 and TRBJ1-6; D might be TRBD1 (5 bases). V shed 4 bases and J shed 10 bases, with 15 bases lying between them. CDR1 is SGHKS and CDR2 is YYEKEE in the germline V gene (reference sequence). The CDR3 has 14 amino acids.